The 8 T cell receptor beta chains given below trace back to one sample, sequenced in a study of shared clonotypes between healthy human individuals (dated by TCRdb to 2020 to 2022). Library generation was performed with the immunoSEQ multiplex PCR assay. Sourced from immuneACCESS, this table was stored by TCRdb with only in-frame sequences that have V and J called. A share of the clones is absent; for the studies checked, an unresolved V gene accounts for under half, and the remainder has no known explanation. The table for this sample lists some 2,000,000 clones; 95% of them were counted only once. About 0.13% of the sample lies in the top ten. Sequenced input: naive CD4+ T cells sorted from blood. The cell subset or site label corresponds to: CD45RA+ positively selected. The receptor set was obtained from a man aged 18 to 35 in good health.

The V call is TRBV30, the J call TRBJ1-2; D remains unclear. The CDR3 loop spans 14 amino acids. V was trimmed by 0 bases and J by 2 bases, leaving 10 bases between them. Germline lookup yields CDR1 GTSNPN and CDR2 SVGIG (reference sequence). This CDR3 reads CAWSVGQVNYGYTF. The CDR3 DNA follows: TGTGCCTGGAGTGTAGGTCAGGTAAACTATGGCTACACCTTC.

The V and J genes are TRBV18 and TRBJ2-7; 11 bases match TRBD1. Trimming at V came to 1 base and at J to 5 bases, leaving 4 bases not matched to a gene. Per germline, CDR1 KGHSH and CDR2 LQKENI. This CDR3 contains 15 residues. Written as DNA, the CDR3 is TGTGCCAGCTCACCACAAGGACAGGGGGCTAACGAGCAGTACTTC. This gives the protein CASSPQGQGANEQYF.

The chain links TRBV5-1 to TRBJ2-1; the match to TRBD2 covers 7 bases. V lost 2 bases to trimming and J lost 0 bases; unmatched junction nucleotides: 2. Germline CDR1 and CDR2: SGHRS and YFSETQ. The CDR3 contains 15 residues. The CDR3 DNA follows: TGCGCCAGCAGCTTCAGCGGGGACTCCTACAATGAGCAGTTCTTC. Translating gives CASSFSGDSYNEQFF.

This clone was observed a few times. V gene TRBV6-5 combines with J gene TRBJ2-5, with 8 positions matching TRBD1. This CDR3 comprises 12 residues. V was clipped by 6 bases and J by 6 bases; unmatched bases: 3. Germline loops: CDR1 MNHEY, CDR2 SVGAGI. The CDR3 here is CASSWDRKTQYF. CDR3 DNA: TGTGCCAGCAGCTGGGACAGGAAGACCCAGTACTTC.

The chain carries TRBV5-6 and TRBJ2-7, with 7 bases identical to TRBD1. V lost 4 bases and J lost 3; bases outside the gene matches: 10. From germline, CDR1 is SGHDT and CDR2 YYEEEE. The CDR3 extends over 15 amino acids. The CDR3: CASSQVRAGGYEQYF. CDR3 DNA sequence: TGTGCCAGCAGCCAAGTGAGAGCAGGGGGCTACGAGCAGTACTTC. Supplemented by reference TRBV5-6 and TRBJ2-7, the full variable domain reads DAGVTQSPTHLIKTRGQQVTLRCSPKSGHDTVSWYQQALGQGPQFIFQYYEEEERQRGNFPDRFSGHQFPNYSSELNVNALLLGDSALYLCASSQVRAGGYEQYFGPGTRLTVT.

The V and J genes are TRBV7-9 and TRBJ1-2; possibly TRBD1 for D (6 bases). The CDR3 runs to 14 residues. Trimming cost V 1 base and J 5 bases, with 11 bases left between them. Germline V gene lookup returns CDR1 SEHNR and CDR2 FQNEAQ (reference sequence). CDR3 bases: TGTGCCAGCAGCTTAGTGGGGGGGCCTTATGGCTACACCTTC. The encoded protein is CASSLVGGPYGYTF.

The gene calls are TRBV5-1 and TRBJ2-5, with a tentative D call TRBD1 (6 bases). Germline V gene lookup returns CDR1 SGHRS and CDR2 YFSETQ. This CDR3 spans 15 amino acids. Trimming left V 4 bases short and J 0 bases short, with 13 bases between. CDR3 nucleotide sequence: TGCGCCAGCAGCCACTCGGGACAAGACCAAGAGACCCAGTACTTC. Its protein is CASSHSGQDQETQYF.

The rearrangement joins TRBV7-9 to TRBJ2-7; 8 positions match TRBD1. This CDR3 region has 12 residues. V trimming: 1 base; J trimming: 10 bases; junction bases outside the gene matches: 3. Per germline, CDR1 SEHNR and CDR2 FQNEAQ (reference sequence). This CDR3 reads CASSLVGTGQYF. For the CDR3, the DNA is TGTGCCAGCAGCTTAGTTGGGACAGGACAGTACTTC.